This T cell receptor beta chain was recorded in a study of T-cell reconstitution after alpha-beta-depleted transplantation in children. Researchers prepared the TCRbeta library using unique molecular identifiers, the study reports. One entry per CDR3 protein, called by TCRdb with MiXCR from the PCR reads. This table has about 250,000 distinct CDR3 sequences, roughly a quarter appearing once. This clonotype was counted at least ten times. The V gene end was trimmed by 2 bases and the J gene end by 4 bases; junction bases not matched to a gene: 3. CDR1 is MNHNS and CDR2 is SASEGT in the germline V gene. This CDR3 is 14 amino acids long.

Sequencing was performed on PBMCs, mostly from graft donor cells, taken 360 days after TCRalphabeta/CD19-depleted stem cell transplant. The rearrangement joins TRBV6-1 to TRBJ1-1; TRBD1 matches 8 bases. The receptor's source is a female patient between 2 and 15 years old who had a stem cell transplant for congenital amegakaryocytic thrombocytopenia, so the T cells may come from the graft donor. The CDR3 is CASSEQGAATEAFF. The CDR3 region has the DNA TGTGCCAGCAGTGAACAGGGGGCTGCCACTGAAGCTTTCTTT.